This T cell receptor (beta chain) was recorded in a study of blood T cell repertoires in COVID-19. On the study more broadly: Acute and convalescent COVID-19 specimens originated in the United States, Italy and Spain. Sample material is recorded as cDNA or gDNA derived from T cells, B-cell-depleted T cells, or PBMCs.

Original processing methods: It was from reference gene primer amplification that nucleated cell counts were estimated. This table comes from immunoSEQ multiplex PCR, and its TCRdb copy is limited to in-frame clones, with some not included. V, J and clone size derive from that table, while D and trimming were established from the DNA sequence. The sample has tens of thousands of clones, roughly 74% seen once. Germline values: CDR1 KGHSH, CDR2 LQKENI. Between the trimmed V and J ends, which lost 0 bases and 2 bases, there was a span of 10 bases. This CDR3 is 15 amino acids long. The sequence came from a human donor in a cohort sampled during active COVID-19. This chain links TRBV18 with TRBJ1-1, with D possibly TRBD1 on 5 matching bases. Sequencing was performed on peripheral blood. The CDR3 nucleotides read TGTGCCAGCTCACCACCGGGGGGGTCCAACACTGAAGCTTTCTTT. Amino acids: CASSPPGGSNTEAFF.